The next 31 T cell receptor beta chains were all read from a single sample in a study of OX40 agonist ivuxolimab in advanced cancers. TCRdb's table, derived via immunoSEQ multiplex PCR, lists solely in-frame clones and lacks some. In the table there are over 100,000 clones, 85% to 95% of which are singletons. The sequences come from CD4+ or CD8+ T cells sorted from blood, collected in a trial of the OX40 agonist ivuxolimab. The receptors shown here come from an adult with an advanced solid tumor such as melanoma, head and neck, liver or kidney cancer.

This clone was recorded only once. The J gene is TRBJ1-4, the V gene TRBV5-4; 7 nucleotides agree with TRBD1. The J segment lost 5 bases and the V segment lost 4 bases, leaving 8 bases of the junction unmatched. This CDR3 spans 15 amino acids. The germline V gene encodes CDR1 SGHNT and CDR2 YYREEE (reference sequence). Written as DNA, the CDR3 is TGTGCCAGCAGCACGTGGGACAGCCAAAATGAAAAACTGTTTTTT. This sequence encodes CASSTWDSQNEKLFF.

The CDR3 protein is CSARGGGGYTF. The CDR3 bases are TGCAGTGCTAGAGGCGGAGGGGGCTACACCTTC. J is TRBJ1-2 and V is TRBV20-1; no clear D gene. V was cut by 1 base and J by 8 bases, with 8 bases left in between. CDR3 length equals 11 residues. Germline CDR1 DFQATT, CDR2 SNEGSKA (reference sequence).

V is TRBV5-4 and J is TRBJ1-1; D unresolved. CDR3 length: 13 amino acids. CDR1 is SGHNT, CDR2 YYREEE, per germline (reference sequence). Trimming pared 4 bases from V and 5 bases from J, leaving 12 bases between. CDR3 DNA: TGTGCCAGCAGCACTTCAGCAAGGACTGAAGCTTTCTTT. This translates into CASSTSARTEAFF.

This chain links TRBV27 with TRBJ1-2; D ambiguous. The CDR3 is 13 amino acids. V lost 5 bases, J lost 1 base, and 8 bases lay in between. The germline gives CDR1 MNHEY, CDR2 SMNVEV (reference sequence). The CDR3 DNA follows: TGTGCCAGCAGTACAGAGCATAACTATGGCTACACCTTC. Protein product: CASSTEHNYGYTF.

This chain uses TRBV7-8 with TRBJ1-2, with D perhaps TRBD1 (5 bases). The CDR3 length is 16 residues. Trimming left V 2 bases short and J 2 bases short, with 15 bases between. In germline, CDR1 is SGHVS, CDR2 FQNEAQ. CDR3 sequence reads: CASSLRGKGSNYGYTF. The CDR3 region has the DNA TGTGCCAGCAGCTTACGGGGGAAGGGGTCCAACTATGGCTACACCTTC.

This chain links TRBV28 with TRBJ1-1, with 8 nucleotides matching TRBD1. Germline-derived CDR1 and CDR2 are MDHEN and SYDVKM. The V gene end was trimmed by 6 bases and the J gene end by 1 base; junction bases not matched to a gene: 4. The CDR3 totals 14 residues. CDR3 region: CASRGTGENTEAFF. The CDR3 DNA follows: TGTGCCAGCAGGGGGACAGGCGAGAACACTGAAGCTTTCTTT.

V is TRBV30 and J is TRBJ2-7; the D gene could be TRBD1 or TRBD2 (5 bases each). Germline CDR1 reads GTSNPN; CDR2 reads SVGIG (reference sequence). V dropped 4 bases and J dropped 5 bases, with 18 bases sitting between them. The CDR3 extends over 14 amino acids. The CDR3 DNA reads as TGTGCCTGGAATCAGGGAGTTTCGGGCGACGAGCAGTACTTC. This gives the protein CAWNQGVSGDEQYF.

This clone was recorded once. The chain joins TRBV7-2 to TRBJ2-7; 11 positions agree with TRBD1. Germline values: CDR1 SGHTA, CDR2 FQGNSA. This CDR3 has 15 amino acids. Trimming took 0 bases from V and 4 from J; bases not matched to a gene: 2. CDR3 sequence (DNA): TGTGCCAGCAGCTTAGCAGGGACAGGGGGGTACGAGCAGTACTTC. Translating it yields CASSLAGTGGYEQYF. Variable domain in full (rest from reference TRBV7-2 and TRBJ2-7): GAGVSQSPSNKVTEKGKDVELRCDPISGHTALYWYRQSLGQGLEFLIYFQGNSAPDKSGLPSDRFSAERTGGSVSTLTIQRTQQEDSAVYLCASSLAGTGGYEQYFGPGTRLTVT.

The rearrangement uses TRBV15 and TRBJ2-7; 7 bases are a match to TRBD1. Germline assignment: CDR1 LNHNV and CDR2 YYDKDF (reference sequence). CDR3 length equals 13 residues. The V gene end was trimmed by 5 bases and the J gene end by 4 bases; junction bases not matched to a gene: 5. In DNA form, the CDR3 reads TGTGCCACCAGCCCGGGACAGAGATACGAGCAGTACTTC. Translating gives CATSPGQRYEQYF.

V and J are TRBV4-3 and TRBJ2-7, with TRBD2 matching over 11 bases. Looked up from germline, CDR1 is LGHNA and CDR2 is YSLEER. The CDR3 spans 16 residues. V lost 3 bases and J lost 2; bases outside the gene matches: 6. The CDR3 spells CASSQARLAGTYEQYF. For the CDR3, the DNA is TGCGCCAGCAGCCAGGCCCGACTAGCGGGGACCTACGAGCAGTACTTC.

The chain carries TRBV7-2 and TRBJ2-5, with 11 bases lining up with TRBD2. With V trimmed by 3 bases and J by 0 bases, 12 bases remained unmatched. Per the germline V gene, CDR1 is SGHTA and CDR2 is FQGNSA. This CDR3 spans 19 amino acids. The CDR3 loop is CASSLSDPRGLADQETQYF. The CDR3 DNA reads TGTGCCAGCAGCTTGAGCGACCCTAGGGGACTAGCGGACCAAGAGACCCAGTACTTC. Combining the CDR3 with reference TRBV7-2 and TRBJ2-5 gives the whole variable domain GAGVSQSPSNKVTEKGKDVELRCDPISGHTALYWYRQSLGQGLEFLIYFQGNSAPDKSGLPSDRFSAERTGGSVSTLTIQRTQQEDSAVYLCASSLSDPRGLADQETQYFGPGTRLLVL.

This chain links TRBV11-3 with TRBJ2-5, with D possibly being TRBD1 or TRBD2 (7 bases each). V shed 1 base and J shed 7 bases, with 16 bases lying between them. The CDR3 runs 15 residues. In germline, CDR1 is SGHNT, CDR2 YENEEA. In nucleotides, the CDR3 is TGTGCCAGCAGCTTAGGCGGGGGACAGACGGCGACCCAGTACTTC. Protein: CASSLGGGQTATQYF.

This chain joins TRBV9 and TRBJ1-4, with a possible D match to TRBD1 (5 bases). Per the germline V gene, CDR1 is SGDLS and CDR2 is YYNGEE. This CDR3 has 14 residues. V was pared by 4 bases and J by 4 bases, with 11 bases between. Here the CDR3 DNA reads TGTGCCAGCAGCATAGGGGCCGTTAATGAAAAACTGTTTTTT. Amino acids: CASSIGAVNEKLFF.

The chain carries TRBV6-4 and TRBJ2-3; 8 nucleotides match TRBD2. V dropped 0 bases and J dropped 4; count of bases not matched to a gene: 6. There are 16 residues in the CDR3. Germline-derived CDR1 and CDR2 are MRHNA and SNTAGT. CDR3 region: CASSDSWSGSADTQYF. The CDR3 nucleotides are TGTGCCAGCAGTGACTCGTGGAGCGGGAGTGCAGATACGCAGTATTTT.

V gene TRBV18 combines with J gene TRBJ1-2; 7 bases map to TRBD1. CDR3 length: 15 amino acids. V lost 3 bases to trimming and J lost 5 bases; unmatched junction nucleotides: 9. Germline CDR1 KGHSH, CDR2 LQKENI. The CDR3 sequence: CASSPISDRDYGYTF. The CDR3 DNA reads TGTGCCAGCTCACCGATTTCAGACAGGGATTATGGCTACACCTTC. Combining the CDR3 with reference TRBV18 and TRBJ1-2 gives the whole variable domain NAGVMQNPRHLVRRRGQEARLRCSPMKGHSHVYWYRQLPEEGLKFMVYLQKENIIDESGMPKERFSAEFPKEGPSILRIQQVVRGDSAAYFCASSPISDRDYGYTFGSGTRLTVV.

This chain links TRBV27 with TRBJ2-7; D might be TRBD2 (6 bases). Looked up from germline, CDR1 is MNHEY and CDR2 is SMNVEV (reference sequence). The CDR3 length is 14 residues. Trimming pared 2 bases from V and 1 base from J, leaving 9 bases between. The DNA for the CDR3 is TGTGCCAGCAGTTTAAACGGGGGATCCTACGAGCAGTACTTC. This encodes CASSLNGGSYEQYF.

V gene TRBV2 combines with J gene TRBJ1-3; D is unclear. The CDR3 covers 13 residues. V was trimmed by 9 bases and J by 5 bases, leaving 14 bases between them. Germline V gene data show CDR1 as SNHLY and CDR2 as FYNNEI. CDR3 nucleotide sequence: TGTGCCAGTACCCCTCAGCAAAGAAACACCATATATTTT. It encodes CASTPQQRNTIYF.

The chain couples TRBV7-9 to TRBJ1-5; 11 bases are shared with TRBD1. CDR3 size: 15 residues. The germline gives CDR1 SEHNR, CDR2 FQNEAQ (reference sequence). Trimming at V came to 4 bases and at J to 6 bases, leaving 5 bases not matched to a gene. CDR3 sequence: CASSSVGTGGQPQHF. For the CDR3, the DNA is TGTGCCAGCAGCTCGGTGGGGACAGGGGGTCAGCCCCAGCATTTT.

V and J are TRBV7-9 and TRBJ1-2, with D possibly matching TRBD1 (5 bases). The V gene lost 5 bases and the J gene lost 4 bases, with 8 bases spanning the gap. CDR1 is SEHNR, CDR2 FQNEAQ, per germline (reference sequence). The CDR3 contains 12 residues. The CDR3 sequence is CASSLGTYGYTF. In DNA form, the CDR3 reads TGTGCCAGCAGCCTGGGGACCTATGGCTACACCTTC.

V gene TRBV4-2 combines with J gene TRBJ1-2, with D unresolved. Germline values: CDR1 LGHNA, CDR2 YNFKEQ. Deletions cut 1 base from V and 7 bases from J, with 13 bases between. This CDR3 comprises 14 residues. CDR3 region: CASSQGEGWGGYTF. The CDR3 DNA reads TGTGCCAGCAGCCAAGGAGAAGGGTGGGGTGGCTACACCTTC.

This chain connects TRBV4-1 to TRBJ1-5; D gene uncertain. Trimming removed 0 bases at V and 6 bases at J, with 6 bases between. The CDR3 totals 13 residues. CDR1 and CDR2 (germline): MGHRA, YSYEKL. The CDR3 DNA reads TGCGCCAGCAGCCAAGAAGAGATTCAGCCCCAGCATTTT. Translated: CASSQEEIQPQHF.

A note on this clone: Other nucleotide sequences in the sample specify the same CDR3. V gene TRBV25-1 combines with J gene TRBJ1-1; the match to TRBD1 covers 12 bases. The CDR3 sequence is 15 residues long. CDR1 MGHDK and CDR2 SYGVNS come from the germline V gene. V lost 3 bases to trimming and J lost 7 bases; unmatched junction nucleotides: 6. The CDR3 DNA reads as TGTGCCAGCAGTGAGCCGGGACAGGGGGCGTTTGAAGCTTTCTTT. Its translation: CASSEPGQGAFEAFF.

The chain is built from TRBV7-2 and TRBJ2-1; the D call may be TRBD1 or TRBD2 (5 bases each). CDR1 and CDR2 (germline): SGHTA, FQGNSA. This CDR3 has 13 residues. V was clipped by 5 bases and J by 10 bases, with 15 bases between them. The CDR3 DNA sequence: TGTGCCAGCAGCCCCCTTTGGGGACGAGAGCAGTTCTTC. This translates into CASSPLWGREQFF.

The chain couples TRBV6-5 to TRBJ2-1; no reliable D call. With 2 bases removed from V and 5 bases from J, the gap between germline ends came to 7 bases. Germline V gene lookup returns CDR1 MNHEY and CDR2 SVGAGI. This CDR3 is 13 amino acids long. The CDR3 loop is CASSYVRDNEQFF. The CDR3 DNA reads as TGTGCCAGCAGTTACGTTAGAGACAATGAGCAGTTCTTC.

V is TRBV7-2 and J is TRBJ2-7; TRBD1 agrees at 8 bases. V trimming: 5 bases; J trimming: 3 bases; junction bases outside the gene matches: 3. Looked up from germline, CDR1 is SGHTA and CDR2 is FQGNSA. The CDR3 loop spans 13 amino acids. The CDR3 DNA follows: TGTGCCAGCAGCCGACAGGGGTTCTACGAGCAGTACTTC. Protein sequence: CASSRQGFYEQYF.

V is TRBV4-2 and J is TRBJ2-7; D is unresolved. The length of the CDR3 is 15 residues. Germline assignment: CDR1 LGHNA and CDR2 YNFKEQ. The V end lost 0 bases, the J end lost 2 bases, and 11 bases lay between the germline ends. CDR3 region: CASSQDSSPPYEQYF. For the CDR3, the DNA is TGTGCCAGCAGCCAAGATTCTTCGCCCCCCTACGAGCAGTACTTC.

The CDR3 DNA is TGTGCCATCAGTGAGCCCCTTGCGGCGGGACAGCTCTATGGCTACACCTTC. Amino acids: CAISEPLAAGQLYGYTF. J is TRBJ1-2 and V is TRBV10-3; 7 bases align to TRBD1. This CDR3 comprises 17 residues. Germline V lookup: CDR1 ENHRY, CDR2 SYGVKD. The trim removed 2 bases at V and 4 bases at J, leaving 13 bases unmatched.

J is TRBJ2-5 and V is TRBV7-2; 12 bases map to TRBD2. V lost 3 bases, J lost 5 bases, and 7 bases stayed unmatched. This CDR3 is 16 amino acids long. Germline lookup yields CDR1 SGHTA and CDR2 FQGNSA. In DNA form, the CDR3 reads TGTGCCAGCAGCTTCTCCGGGACTAGCGGGTGGGAGACCCAGTACTTC. It translates to CASSFSGTSGWETQYF. The variable domain in full, completed from reference TRBV7-2 and TRBJ2-5, reads GAGVSQSPSNKVTEKGKDVELRCDPISGHTALYWYRQSLGQGLEFLIYFQGNSAPDKSGLPSDRFSAERTGGSVSTLTIQRTQQEDSAVYLCASSFSGTSGWETQYFGPGTRLLVL.

The V and J genes are TRBV6-5 and TRBJ2-7; 12 nucleotides align to TRBD1. Germline V gene data show CDR1 as MNHEY and CDR2 as SVGAGI. V shed 2 bases and J 7 bases; nucleotides not matched to a gene: 6. The CDR3 runs to 15 residues. Written as DNA, the CDR3 is TGTGCCAGCAGTTACGGGGGACAGGGGGCTGGTGAGCAGTACTTC. Protein product: CASSYGGQGAGEQYF.

About this clone itself: The junction and the germline gene differ at one end; a read error may be behind it. This sequence joins TRBV10-3 and TRBJ1-2, with D perhaps TRBD1 (5 bases). The CDR3 is 17 amino acids. Germline lookup yields CDR1 ENHRY and CDR2 SYGVKD. The CDR3 reads CASSEAQWGRGRFGYTF. CDR3 bases: TGTGCCAGCAGTGAAGCCCAGTGGGGCAGAGGACGTTTTGGCTACACCTTC.

This clone was observed once. The rearrangement uses TRBV11-2 and TRBJ1-5; TRBD1 matches at 7 bases. The CDR3 consists of 15 residues. The ends lost 5 bases at V and 4 bases at J; junction bases unmatched: 8. CDR1 is SGHAT and CDR2 is FQNNGV in the germline V gene. CDR3 coding DNA: TGTGCCAGCAGCCCTACAGGGGTCCCTAATCAGCCCCAGCATTTT. Protein product: CASSPTGVPNQPQHF.